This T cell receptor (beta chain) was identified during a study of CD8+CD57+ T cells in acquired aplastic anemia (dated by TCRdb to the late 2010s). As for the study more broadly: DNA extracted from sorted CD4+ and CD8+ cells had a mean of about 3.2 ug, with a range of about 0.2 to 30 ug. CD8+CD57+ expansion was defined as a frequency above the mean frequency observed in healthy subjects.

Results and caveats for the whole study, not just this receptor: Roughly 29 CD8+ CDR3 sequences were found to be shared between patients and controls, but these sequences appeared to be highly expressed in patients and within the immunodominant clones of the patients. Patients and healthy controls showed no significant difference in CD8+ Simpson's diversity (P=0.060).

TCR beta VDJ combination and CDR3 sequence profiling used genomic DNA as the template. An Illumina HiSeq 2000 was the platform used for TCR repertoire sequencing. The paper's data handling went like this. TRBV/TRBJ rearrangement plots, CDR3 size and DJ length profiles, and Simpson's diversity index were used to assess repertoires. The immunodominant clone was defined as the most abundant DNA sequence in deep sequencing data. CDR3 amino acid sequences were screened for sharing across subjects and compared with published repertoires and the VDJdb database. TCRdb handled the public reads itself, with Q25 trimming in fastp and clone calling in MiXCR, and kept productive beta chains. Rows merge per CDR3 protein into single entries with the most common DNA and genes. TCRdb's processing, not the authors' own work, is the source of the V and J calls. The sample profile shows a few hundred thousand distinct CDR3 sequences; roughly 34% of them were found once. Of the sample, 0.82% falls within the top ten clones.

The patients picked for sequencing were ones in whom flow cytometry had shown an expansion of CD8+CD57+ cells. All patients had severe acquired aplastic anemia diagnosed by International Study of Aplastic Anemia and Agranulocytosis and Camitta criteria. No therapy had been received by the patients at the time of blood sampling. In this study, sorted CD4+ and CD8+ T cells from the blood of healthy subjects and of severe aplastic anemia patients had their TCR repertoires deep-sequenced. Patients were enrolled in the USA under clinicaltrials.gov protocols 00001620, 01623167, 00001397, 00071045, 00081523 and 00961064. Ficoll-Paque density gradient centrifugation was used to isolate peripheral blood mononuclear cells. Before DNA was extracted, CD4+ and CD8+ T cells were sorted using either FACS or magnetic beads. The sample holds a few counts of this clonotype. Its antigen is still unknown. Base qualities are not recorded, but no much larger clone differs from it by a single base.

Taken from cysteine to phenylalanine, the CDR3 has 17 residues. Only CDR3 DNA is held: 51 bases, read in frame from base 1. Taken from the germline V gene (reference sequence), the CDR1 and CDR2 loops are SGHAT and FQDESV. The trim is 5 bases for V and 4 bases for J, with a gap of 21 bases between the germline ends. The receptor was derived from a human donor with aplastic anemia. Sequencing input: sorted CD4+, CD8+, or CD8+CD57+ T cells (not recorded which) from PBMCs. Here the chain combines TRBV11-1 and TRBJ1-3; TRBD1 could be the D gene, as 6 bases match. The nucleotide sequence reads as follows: TGTGCCAGCAGCCCTCCAGATTTCAGGGGCACCGGAAACACCATATATTTT. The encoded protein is CASSPPDFRGTGNTIYF.